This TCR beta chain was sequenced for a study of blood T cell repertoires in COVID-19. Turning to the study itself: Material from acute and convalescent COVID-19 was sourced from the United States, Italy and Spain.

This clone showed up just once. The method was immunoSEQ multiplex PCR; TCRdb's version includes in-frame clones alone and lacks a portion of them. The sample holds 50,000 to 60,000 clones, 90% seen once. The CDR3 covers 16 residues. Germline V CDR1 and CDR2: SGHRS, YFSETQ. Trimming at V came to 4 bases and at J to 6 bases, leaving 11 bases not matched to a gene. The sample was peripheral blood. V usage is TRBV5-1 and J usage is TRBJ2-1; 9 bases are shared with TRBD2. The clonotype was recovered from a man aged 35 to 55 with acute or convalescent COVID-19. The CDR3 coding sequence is TGCGCCAGCAGCCCCCGACTAGCGGACCTTTCCAATGAGCAGTTCTTC. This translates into CASSPRLADLSNEQFF.